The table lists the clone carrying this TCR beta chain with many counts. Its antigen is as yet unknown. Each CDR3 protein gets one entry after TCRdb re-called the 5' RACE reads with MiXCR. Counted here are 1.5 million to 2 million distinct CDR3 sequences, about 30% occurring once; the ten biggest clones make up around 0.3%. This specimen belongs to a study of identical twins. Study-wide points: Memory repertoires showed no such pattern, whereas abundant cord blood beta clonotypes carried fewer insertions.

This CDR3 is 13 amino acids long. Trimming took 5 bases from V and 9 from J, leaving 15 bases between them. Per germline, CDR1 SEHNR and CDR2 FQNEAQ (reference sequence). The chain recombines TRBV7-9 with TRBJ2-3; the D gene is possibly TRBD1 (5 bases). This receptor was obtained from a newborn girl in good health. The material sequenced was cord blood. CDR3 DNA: TGTGCCAGCAGCCCCCGGACACTGATAACGCAGTATTTT. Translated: CASSPRTLITQYF.